The 25 T cell receptor beta chains in this list originate from one sample, sequenced in a study of HIV-infected children after antiretroviral therapy interruption. Regarding treatment: PENTA 11 planned treatment interruption arm or continuous ART arm. The TCR library was built from RNA with a 3' RACE protocol and unique molecular identifiers. TCRdb re-derived calls from the 3' RACE reads in MiXCR, one entry per CDR3 protein. Of some 51,000 distinct CDR3 sequences listed, 4.3% are singletons. The specimen was CD45RA+ CD4+ T cells from PBMCs, pooled from several time points, collected from a donor given antiretroviral therapy, either interrupted or continuous. Indicated subset: naive CD4+ CD45RA+ CD45RO- T cells. The receptors derive from a pool of human donors with HIV.

Only a few counts were recorded for this clonotype. The chain is built from TRBV11-2 and TRBJ2-3, with D hard to call. This CDR3 comprises 13 residues. V was trimmed by 5 bases and J by 6 bases, leaving 12 bases between them. Germline CDR1 reads SGHAT; CDR2 reads FQNNGV. CDR3 in DNA: TGTGCCAGCAGCAACCGCCCCTGGGATACGCAGTATTTT. It yields the protein CASSNRPWDTQYF.

This clonotype was picked up many times. CDR3 amino acids: CASSVGGRSYEQYF. The DNA of the CDR3 is TGTGCCAGCAGTGTAGGGGGCAGATCCTACGAGCAGTACTTC. The chain uses TRBV2 and TRBJ2-7; 7 bases are a match to TRBD1. The CDR3 consists of 14 residues. Germline-derived CDR1 and CDR2 are SNHLY and FYNNEI. Trimming cost V 4 bases and J 1 base; bases outside gene matches: 4.

This clonotype has more than one count but fewer than ten. V usage is TRBV19 and J usage is TRBJ1-6; D gene unclear. The CDR3 spans 13 residues. Germline-derived CDR1 and CDR2 are LNHDA and SQIVND (reference sequence). Trimming took 5 bases from V and 10 from J, leaving 12 bases between them. As DNA, the CDR3 is TGTGCCAGTAGTCCCCGGCCAGGATCACCCCTCCACTTT. Its translation: CASSPRPGSPLHF. Based on the CDR3 plus reference TRBV19 and TRBJ1-6, the full variable domain is DGGITQSPKYLFRKEGQNVTLSCEQNLNHDAMYWYRQDPGQGLRLIYYSQIVNDFQKGDIAEGYSVSREKKESFPLTVTSAQKNPTAFYLCASSPRPGSPLHFGNGTRLTVT.

The table lists this clonotype with many counts. The J gene is TRBJ2-3, the V gene TRBV12-3 or TRBV12-4; possible D gene TRBD2, 6 bases. The CDR3 totals 14 residues. Deletions cut 7 bases from V and 1 base from J, with 12 bases between. Here the CDR3 DNA reads TGTGCCAGCACCCAACAGCGGGGCACAGATACGCAGTATTTT. Translating gives CASTQQRGTDTQYF.

This clonotype was counted only a few times. The chain is built from TRBV19 and TRBJ1-4, with D possibly TRBD1 on 6 matching bases. Germline V gene lookup returns CDR1 LNHDA and CDR2 SQIVND (reference sequence). The CDR3 loop spans 13 amino acids. V was shortened by 7 bases and J by 5 bases, with 11 bases between the two germline ends. The CDR3 DNA reads TGTGCCAGTAAGCTAGGGGGAAATGAAAAACTGTTTTTT. Encoded protein: CASKLGGNEKLFF.

The chain recombines TRBV20-1 with TRBJ2-7; D is perhaps TRBD1 or TRBD2 (5 bases each). V was cut by 5 bases and J by 2 bases, with 10 bases left in between. Germline lookup yields CDR1 DFQATT and CDR2 SNEGSKA (reference sequence). The CDR3 contains 12 residues. The CDR3 nucleotides read TGCAGTGCTTCGGGACGGACCTACGAGCAGTACTTC. Its protein product is CSASGRTYEQYF.

The CDR3 bases are TGCAGTGCTAGAGATGTCTCAGGTACCTACGAGCAGTACTTC. It codes for CSARDVSGTYEQYF. V gene TRBV20-1 combines with J gene TRBJ2-7, with no clear D. The germline V and J ends were trimmed by 0 bases and 2 bases, with 11 bases remaining between them. The CDR3 has 14 residues. The germline CDR1 and CDR2 sequences are DFQATT and SNEGSKA (reference sequence).

The CDR3 region has the DNA TGTGCCAGCAGTTTCCGACTAGCGGGGGGGCGTCAAGATACGCAGTATTTT. It is translated as CASSFRLAGGRQDTQYF. The chain uses TRBV12-3 or TRBV12-4 and TRBJ2-3; 14 bases line up with TRBD2. CDR3 length: 17 residues. V shed 3 bases, J shed 5 bases, and the junction held 7 bases outside the gene matches.

The chain recombines TRBV28 with TRBJ2-2; D unclear. Germline CDR1 reads MDHEN; CDR2 reads SYDVKM. The CDR3 is made up of 16 amino acids. V lost 7 bases and J lost 0, with 15 bases in between. CDR3 coding DNA: TGTGCCAGCAACCCCCAGGACCAACCGAACACCGGGGAGCTGTTTTTT. Amino acid sequence: CASNPQDQPNTGELFF.

Many counts were recorded for this clonotype. The chain is built from TRBV2 and TRBJ1-4; D possibly corresponds to TRBD1 (5 bases). From germline, CDR1 is SNHLY and CDR2 FYNNEI. The CDR3 extends over 15 amino acids. Deletions cut 3 bases from V and 3 bases from J, with 11 bases between. This CDR3 reads CASSDRGLPNEKLFF. In DNA, the CDR3 is TGTGCCAGCAGTGACCGGGGGTTACCTAATGAAAAACTGTTTTTT. Drawing the rest from reference TRBV2 and TRBJ1-4, the complete variable domain is EPEVTQTPSHQVTQMGQEVILRCVPISNHLYFYWYRQILGQKVEFLVSFYNNEISEKSEIFDDQFSVERPDGSNFTLKIRSTKLEDSAMYFCASSDRGLPNEKLFFGSGTQLSVL.

The table lists this clonotype with many counts. The chain has TRBV3-1 and TRBJ2-7; the D gene is possibly TRBD2 (5 bases). Looked up from germline, CDR1 is LGHDT and CDR2 is YNNKEL (reference sequence). The CDR3 spans 11 residues. V lost 5 bases, J lost 10 bases, and 12 bases lay in between. The CDR3 DNA is TGTGCCAGCAGCTCGGCTAGACTACAGTACTTC. It translates to CASSSARLQYF.

CDR3 protein: CASSQDTASYEQYF. The CDR3 nucleotides read TGTGCCAGCAGCCAAGACACCGCCTCCTACGAGCAGTACTTC. V is TRBV3-1 and J is TRBJ2-7; D unresolved. Germline values: CDR1 LGHDT, CDR2 YNNKEL (reference sequence). V was trimmed by 0 bases and J by 0 bases, leaving 6 bases between them. The CDR3 contains 14 residues.

The chain recombines TRBV5-1 with TRBJ1-1; maybe TRBD1 (5 bases). Trimming took 0 bases from V and 1 from J, leaving 10 bases between them. Germline CDR1 reads SGHRS; CDR2 reads YFSETQ. The CDR3 has 15 residues. The DNA of the CDR3 is TGCGCCAGCAGCTTGGGGGGCCTCTCGAACACTGAAGCTTTCTTT. It is translated as CASSLGGLSNTEAFF.

This clonotype was seen at least ten times. The V and J genes are TRBV11-1 and TRBJ2-3, with 7 bases fitting TRBD1. Losses at the gene ends were 5 bases for V and 2 bases for J; bases not matched to a gene: 10. Looked up from germline, CDR1 is SGHAT and CDR2 is FQDESV (reference sequence). This CDR3 is built from 16 residues. CDR3 region: CASSIMRDRNTDTQYF. The CDR3 DNA sequence: TGTGCCAGCAGCATCATGAGGGACAGAAACACAGATACGCAGTATTTT.

The chain employs TRBV29-1 and TRBJ1-1; D is ambiguous. The CDR3 covers 12 residues. Between the trimmed V and J ends, which lost 6 bases and 1 base, there was a span of 9 bases. CDR1 and CDR2 from the germline V gene are SQVTM and ANQGSEA. Here the CDR3 reads CSVHNGNTEAFF. CDR3 DNA: TGCAGCGTCCACAACGGGAACACTGAAGCTTTCTTT.

This clonotype was seen many times. The rearrangement links TRBV7-2 to TRBJ1-6; tentatively, D is TRBD1 (5 bases). In germline, CDR1 is SGHTA, CDR2 FQGNSA. V dropped 2 bases and J dropped 8 bases, with 16 bases sitting between them. There are 16 residues in the CDR3. The CDR3 is CASSLTPAGRDSPLHF. In DNA, the CDR3 is TGTGCCAGCAGCTTAACCCCTGCAGGGAGGGATTCACCCCTCCACTTT.

The rearrangement joins TRBV4-2 to TRBJ1-4; D might be TRBD1 (5 bases). V lost 3 bases and J lost 7, with 12 bases in between. The length of the CDR3 is 14 residues. The germline CDR1 and CDR2 sequences are LGHNA and YNFKEQ. CDR3 DNA sequence: TGTGCCAGCAGCCATGACGCCGGGGGTGAAAAACTGTTTTTT. Translated: CASSHDAGGEKLFF.

This clonotype has more than one count but fewer than ten. V usage is TRBV6-5 and J usage is TRBJ1-6; D remains ambiguous. Trimming cost V 6 bases and J 7 bases, with 16 bases left between them. This CDR3 is 15 amino acids long. CDR1 and CDR2 from the germline V gene are MNHEY and SVGAGI. The CDR3 here is CASSYDHPLNSPLHF. CDR3 nucleotide sequence: TGTGCCAGCAGCTATGACCATCCTCTCAATTCACCCCTCCACTTT.

This clonotype was seen many times. The chain has TRBV30 and TRBJ1-2, with unresolved D. This CDR3 region has 12 residues. Looked up from germline, CDR1 is GTSNPN and CDR2 is SVGIG (reference sequence). V dropped 2 bases and J dropped 1 base, with 5 bases sitting between them. The CDR3 DNA reads TGTGCCTGGAGTTCCTATAACTATGGCTACACCTTC. It encodes CAWSSYNYGYTF.

In this sample, this clonotype turned up many times. The chain uses TRBV3-1 and TRBJ2-1, with TRBD2 matching 7 bases. The germline V gene encodes CDR1 LGHDT and CDR2 YNNKEL (reference sequence). CDR3 size: 12 residues. With V trimmed by 3 bases and J by 9 bases, 2 bases remained unmatched. The CDR3 DNA reads as TGTGCCAGCAGCCAGGCTAGCGGTGAGCAGTTCTTC. Translated: CASSQASGEQFF.

There are many counts of this clonotype. This rearrangement joins TRBV4-1 to TRBJ1-1, with 8 bases fitting TRBD1. Germline V gene data show CDR1 as MGHRA and CDR2 as YSYEKL. CDR3 length: 17 amino acids. The trim removed 4 bases at V and 4 bases at J, leaving 14 bases unmatched. The CDR3 sequence is CASSLPQARTGRTEAFF. The CDR3 DNA reads TGCGCCAGCAGCCTTCCGCAGGCTAGGACAGGGCGCACTGAAGCTTTCTTT.

This clonotype was counted many times. The V call is TRBV20-1, the J call TRBJ2-7; TRBD1 might be the D (6 bases). This CDR3 comprises 15 residues. Germline CDR1 and CDR2: DFQATT and SNEGSKA (reference sequence). The V end lost 1 base, the J end lost 2 bases, and 15 bases lay between the germline ends. The chain's CDR3 is CSARGHRDKPYEQYF. CDR3 nucleotides: TGCAGTGCTAGAGGACACCGGGACAAGCCCTACGAGCAGTACTTC.

This clonotype was counted at least ten times. The CDR3 DNA is TGTGCCAGCAGCCAGAACACGGAGGTGGGAAACACCATATATTTT. This gives the protein CASSQNTEVGNTIYF. The chain carries TRBV3-1 and TRBJ1-3; D uncertain. V was pared by 3 bases and J by 4 bases, with 13 bases between. The CDR3 totals 15 residues. Germline assignment: CDR1 LGHDT and CDR2 YNNKEL (reference sequence).

This clonotype occurred many times. The chain links TRBV27 to TRBJ2-1; D gene ambiguous. Germline V gives CDR1 MNHEY, CDR2 SMNVEV (reference sequence). This CDR3 spans 15 amino acids. Trimming left V 7 bases short and J 6 bases short, with 19 bases between. Here the CDR3 DNA reads TGTGCCAGCAATTCCGGTAATGGACCCATCAATGAGCAGTTCTTC. As protein: CASNSGNGPINEQFF.

Ten or more counts support this clonotype. The V gene is TRBV12-5, the J gene TRBJ1-2; D gene unclear. The CDR3 has 14 residues. The V and J ends lost 5 bases and 2 bases respectively, with 12 bases between them. In germline, CDR1 is LGHNT, CDR2 FRNRAP. DNA of the CDR3: TGTGCTAGTGGTACCCTCGCGGACAACTATGGCTACACCTTC. It codes for CASGTLADNYGYTF. Together with reference TRBV12-5 and TRBJ1-2, the CDR3 gives the full variable domain: DARVTQTPRHKVTEMGQEVTMRCQPILGHNTVFWYRQTMMQGLELLAYFRNRAPLDDSGMPKDRFSAEMPDATLATLKIQPSEPRDSAVYFCASGTLADNYGYTFGSGTRLTVV.